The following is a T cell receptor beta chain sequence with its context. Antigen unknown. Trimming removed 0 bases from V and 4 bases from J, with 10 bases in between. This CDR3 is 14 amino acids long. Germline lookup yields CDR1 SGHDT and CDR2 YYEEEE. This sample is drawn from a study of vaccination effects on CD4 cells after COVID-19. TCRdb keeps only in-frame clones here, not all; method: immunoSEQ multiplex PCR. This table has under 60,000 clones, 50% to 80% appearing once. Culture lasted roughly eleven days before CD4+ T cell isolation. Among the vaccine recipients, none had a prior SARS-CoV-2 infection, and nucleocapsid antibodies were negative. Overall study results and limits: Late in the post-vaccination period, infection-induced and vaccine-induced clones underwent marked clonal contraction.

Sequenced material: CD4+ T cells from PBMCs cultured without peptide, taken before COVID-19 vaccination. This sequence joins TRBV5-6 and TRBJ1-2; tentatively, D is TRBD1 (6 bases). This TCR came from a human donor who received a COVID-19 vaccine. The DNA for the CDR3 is TGTGCCAGCAGCTTGGGTAGGGGGGGCTATGGCTACACCTTC. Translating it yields CASSLGRGGYGYTF.